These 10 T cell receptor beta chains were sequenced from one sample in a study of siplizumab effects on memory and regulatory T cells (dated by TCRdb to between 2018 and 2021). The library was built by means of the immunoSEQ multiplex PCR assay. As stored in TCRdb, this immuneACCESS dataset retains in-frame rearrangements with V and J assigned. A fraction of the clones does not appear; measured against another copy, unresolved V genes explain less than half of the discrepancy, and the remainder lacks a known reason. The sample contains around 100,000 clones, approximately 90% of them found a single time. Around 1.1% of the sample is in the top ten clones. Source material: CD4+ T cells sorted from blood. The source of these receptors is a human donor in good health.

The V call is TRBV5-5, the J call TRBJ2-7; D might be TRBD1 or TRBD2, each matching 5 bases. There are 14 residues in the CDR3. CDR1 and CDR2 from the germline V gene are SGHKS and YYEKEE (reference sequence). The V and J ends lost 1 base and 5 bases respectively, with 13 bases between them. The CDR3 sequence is CASSLQAGRDEQYF. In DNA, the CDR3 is TGTGCCAGCAGCTTGCAGGCAGGGAGAGACGAGCAGTACTTC.

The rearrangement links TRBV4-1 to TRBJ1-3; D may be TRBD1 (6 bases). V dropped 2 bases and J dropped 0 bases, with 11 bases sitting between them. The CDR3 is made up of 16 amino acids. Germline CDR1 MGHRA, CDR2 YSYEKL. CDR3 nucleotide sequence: TGCGCCAGCAGCCAACAGGGGACGGGCTCTGGAAACACCATATATTTT. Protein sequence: CASSQQGTGSGNTIYF.

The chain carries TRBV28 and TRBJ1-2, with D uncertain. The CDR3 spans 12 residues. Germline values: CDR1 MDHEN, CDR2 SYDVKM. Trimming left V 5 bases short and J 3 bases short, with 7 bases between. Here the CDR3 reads CASSVRDYGYTF. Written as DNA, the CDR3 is TGTGCCAGCAGTGTACGGGACTATGGCTACACCTTC.

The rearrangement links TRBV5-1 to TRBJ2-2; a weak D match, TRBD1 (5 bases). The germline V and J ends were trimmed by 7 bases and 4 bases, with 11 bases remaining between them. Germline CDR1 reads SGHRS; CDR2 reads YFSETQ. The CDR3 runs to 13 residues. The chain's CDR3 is CASGRQPTGELFF. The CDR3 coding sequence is TGCGCCAGCGGCCGACAGCCCACCGGGGAGCTGTTTTTT.

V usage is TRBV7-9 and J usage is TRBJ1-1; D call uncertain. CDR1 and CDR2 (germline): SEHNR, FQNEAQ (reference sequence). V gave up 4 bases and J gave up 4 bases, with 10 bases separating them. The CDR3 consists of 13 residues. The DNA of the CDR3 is TGTGCCAGCAGCTCTCAGAGAGCCACTGAAGCTTTCTTT. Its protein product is CASSSQRATEAFF.

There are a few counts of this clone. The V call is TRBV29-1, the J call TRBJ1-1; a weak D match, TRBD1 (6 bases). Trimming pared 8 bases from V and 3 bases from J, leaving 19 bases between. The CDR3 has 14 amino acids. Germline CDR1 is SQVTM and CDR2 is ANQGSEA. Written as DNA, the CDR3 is TGCAGCCAAGGGACACAGGGATTGTACACTGAAGCTTTCTTT. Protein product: CSQGTQGLYTEAFF.

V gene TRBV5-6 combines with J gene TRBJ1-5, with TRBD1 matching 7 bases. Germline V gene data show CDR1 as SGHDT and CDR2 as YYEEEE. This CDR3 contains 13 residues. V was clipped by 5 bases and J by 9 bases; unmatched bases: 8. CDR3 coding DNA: TGTGCCAGCAGAAAGACAGGGATAGGGCCCCAGCATTTT. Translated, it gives CASRKTGIGPQHF.

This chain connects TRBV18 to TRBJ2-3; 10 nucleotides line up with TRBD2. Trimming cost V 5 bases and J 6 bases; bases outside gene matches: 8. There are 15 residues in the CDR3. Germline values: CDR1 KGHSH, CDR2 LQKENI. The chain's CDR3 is CASSFSGRAGDTQYF. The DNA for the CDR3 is TGTGCCAGCTCATTCAGCGGGAGGGCCGGGGATACGCAGTATTTT. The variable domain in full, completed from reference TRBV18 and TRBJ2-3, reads NAGVMQNPRHLVRRRGQEARLRCSPMKGHSHVYWYRQLPEEGLKFMVYLQKENIIDESGMPKERFSAEFPKEGPSILRIQQVVRGDSAAYFCASSFSGRAGDTQYFGPGTRLTVL.

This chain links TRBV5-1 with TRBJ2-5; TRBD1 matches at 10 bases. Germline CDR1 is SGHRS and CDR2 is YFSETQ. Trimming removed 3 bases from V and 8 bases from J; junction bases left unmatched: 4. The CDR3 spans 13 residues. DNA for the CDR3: TGCGCCAGCAGCTGGGGACAGGGGAATACCCAGTACTTC. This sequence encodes CASSWGQGNTQYF.

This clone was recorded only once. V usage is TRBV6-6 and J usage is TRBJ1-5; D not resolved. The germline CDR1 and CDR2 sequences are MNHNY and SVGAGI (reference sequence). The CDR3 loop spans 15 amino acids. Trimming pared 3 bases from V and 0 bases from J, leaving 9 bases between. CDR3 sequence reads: CASSYNSFSNQPQHF. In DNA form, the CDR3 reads TGTGCCAGCAGTTATAATTCCTTTAGCAATCAGCCCCAGCATTTT.